This T cell receptor beta chain originates from a study of CD8 T cells in ankylosing spondylitis. This clonotype came up many times. Trimming removed 3 bases from V and 6 bases from J; junction bases left unmatched: 5. The CDR3 sequence is 16 residues long. Per germline, CDR1 LGHNA and CDR2 YSLEER. TCRdb itself ran the 5' RACE reads through MiXCR, one entry per CDR3 protein. The sample contains approximately 100,000 distinct CDR3 sequences, over 6.5% of which appear only once. J is TRBJ1-6 and V is TRBV4-3; 10 nucleotides match TRBD1. The TCR comes from a male donor with ankylosing spondylitis or in good health (not recorded which). Specimen: blood, either unsorted or a sorted T cell fraction (not recorded which). CDR3 nucleotide sequence: TGCGCCAGCAGCCAGGGACAGGGGCGCGTTAATTCACCCCTCCACTTT. Its protein product is CASSQGQGRVNSPLHF.